The rows below give T cell receptor beta chains drawn from one sample of a study of early T cells in non-severe SARS-CoV-2 infection. TCRdb re-called the 5' RACE reads with MiXCR, one entry per CDR3 protein. The sample has tens of thousands of distinct CDR3 sequences, approximately 11% seen once; the top ten hold less than 3.5%. The material sequenced was whole blood, taken at baseline. The source is an adult who was a healthcare worker with PCR-confirmed SARS-CoV-2 infection or an uninfected control (not recorded which). Each CDR3 is given without its conserved first and last residue. Only some rows state a clone size, as once, few, many or a class for expanded clones.

j_call,clone_size,v_call,cdr3_aa
TRBJ1-1,few,TRBV7-2,ASSSKQGHTEAF
TRBJ2-2,many,TRBV11-2,ASSLDRGDTGELF
TRBJ1-2,NA,TRBV4-1,ASSQGDRAEGYT
TRBJ1-2,few,TRBV18,ASSSLTGTAKAYGYT
TRBJ2-1,NA,TRBV15,ATSRLSNEQF
TRBJ2-4,many,TRBV11-2,ASSLNLGTGRLAKNIQY
TRBJ1-2,many,TRBV5-1,ASSLGGVFYGYT
TRBJ2-7,NA,TRBV7-2,ASSLRDRTYEQY
TRBJ2-2,many,TRBV7-6,ASSHRGWPPVTGELF
TRBJ2-7,NA,TRBV6-6,ASRLSRGATYEQY
TRBJ1-1,few,TRBV21-1,ASSKVWQAGSPLNTEAF
TRBJ2-3,NA,TRBV20-1,SARDLEGGGTDTQY
TRBJ2-3,few,TRBV7-2,ASSLAARTSGGANTQY
TRBJ2-3,few,TRBV12-5,ASGLGGLAGFADTQY
TRBJ2-3,NA,TRBV21-1,ASSKYRVDSASTDTQY
TRBJ2-6,many,TRBV7-6,ASMAVFGANVLT
TRBJ1-4,few,TRBV30,AWRGGSTNEKLF
TRBJ1-1,NA,TRBV27,ASSLYGLNTEAF
TRBJ1-4,few,TRBV27,ASSLGPGGSLEKLF
TRBJ1-1,NA,TRBV12-3/TRBV12-4,ASSLQAMNTEAF
TRBJ2-6,NA,TRBV19,ASSMGPLTGANVLT
TRBJ1-1,few,TRBV11-2,ASVPTGDEAF
TRBJ1-1,NA,TRBV14,ASSQGSKTGTVRTEAF
TRBJ2-7,many,TRBV11-1,ASSDGTVRPYEQY
TRBJ1-2,NA,TRBV18,ASSPMRTGQGYGYT
TRBJ2-7,many,TRBV30,AWKGASYEQY